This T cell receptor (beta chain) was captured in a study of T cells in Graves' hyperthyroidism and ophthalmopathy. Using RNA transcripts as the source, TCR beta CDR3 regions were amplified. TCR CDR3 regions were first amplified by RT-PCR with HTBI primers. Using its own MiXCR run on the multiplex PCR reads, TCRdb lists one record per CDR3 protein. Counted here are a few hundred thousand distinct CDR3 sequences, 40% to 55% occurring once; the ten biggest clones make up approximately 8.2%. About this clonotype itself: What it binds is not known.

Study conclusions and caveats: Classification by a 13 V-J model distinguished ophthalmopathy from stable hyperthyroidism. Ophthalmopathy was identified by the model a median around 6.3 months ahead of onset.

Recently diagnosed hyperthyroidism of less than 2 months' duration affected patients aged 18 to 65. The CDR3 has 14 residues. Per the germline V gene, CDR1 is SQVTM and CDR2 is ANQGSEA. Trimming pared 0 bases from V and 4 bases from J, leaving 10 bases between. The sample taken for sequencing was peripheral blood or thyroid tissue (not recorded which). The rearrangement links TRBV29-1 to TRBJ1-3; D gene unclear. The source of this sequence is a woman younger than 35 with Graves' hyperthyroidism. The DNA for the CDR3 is TGCAGCGTTGAAGATTTCACAGCCGGAAACACCATATATTTT. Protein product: CSVEDFTAGNTIYF.